This entry concerns a single TCR beta chain. In the original workflow: Reference gene primers were amplified, and this amplification served to estimate nucleated cell counts. Only in-frame clones appear in the TCRdb table, and some are missing; sequencing was by immunoSEQ multiplex PCR. The V and J calls and the clone size are those of that table, but D and trimming were determined from the DNA. The sample consists of 110,000 to 150,000 clones, roughly 85% of them appearing once. The data belong to a study of blood T cell repertoires in COVID-19. Study background: There were acute and convalescent COVID-19 samples, and they came from the United States, Italy and Spain. Sample material is recorded as cDNA or gDNA derived from T cells, B-cell-depleted T cells, or PBMCs.

The sequenced sample was peripheral blood. The clonotype comes from a man in his forties or fifties with acute or convalescent COVID-19.

This chain's CDR3 is CASSVQDREVEKLFF. CDR3 nucleotide sequence: TGTGCCAGCAGCGTACAAGACAGGGAGGTTGAAAAACTGTTTTTT. The chain combines TRBV9 with TRBJ1-4; 7 bases are a match to TRBD1. This CDR3 contains 15 residues. Per germline, CDR1 SGDLS and CDR2 YYNGEE. V was pared by 1 base and J by 7 bases, with 7 bases of the junction left unmatched.